This T cell receptor (beta chain) was sequenced in a study of STAT5B mutations in CD4+ large granular lymphocyte leukemia. The CDR3 is 15 residues long. With 5 bases clipped from V and 4 bases from J, the junction kept 8 bases outside the gene matches. CDR1 is MNHEY, CDR2 SVGAGI, per germline. Measured with immunoSEQ multiplex PCR; TCRdb has only the in-frame clones, and not every one. The sample yields approximately 28,000 clones, less than 90% seen once. The genes are TRBV6-5 and TRBJ2-7, with 10 nucleotides matching TRBD1. The specimen sequenced was CD4+ T cells from blood buffy coats. The receptor's source is a human donor in good health. CDR3 DNA: TGTGCCAGCAGTCGCTTCGGACAGGGGGTGTACGAGCAGTACTTC. Protein sequence: CASSRFGQGVYEQYF.